The clone carrying this TCR beta chain came up a few times. The data belong to a study of early T cells in non-severe SARS-CoV-2 infection. Study in general: Chains stayed unpaired after sequencing of bulk RNA from unsorted whole blood.

Each cDNA molecule carried a unique molecular identifier. One entry per CDR3 protein, called by TCRdb with MiXCR from the 5' RACE reads. The sample records 80,000 to 100,000 distinct CDR3 sequences, 14% being singletons. V gave up 5 bases and J gave up 3 bases, with 3 bases separating them. The CDR3 runs 11 residues. CDR1 and CDR2 from the germline V gene are PRHDT and FYEKMQ (reference sequence). This sequence was found in an adult who was a healthcare worker with PCR-confirmed SARS-CoV-2 infection or an uninfected control (not recorded which). The source material was whole blood. The chain recombines TRBV13 with TRBJ2-3; D is uncertain. The CDR3 loop is CASSATDTQYF. Here the CDR3 DNA reads TGTGCCAGCAGCGCGACAGATACGCAGTATTTT.